This T cell receptor (beta chain) emerged from a study of type 1 regulatory T cells. General study findings and limits: Type 1 regulatory T cells had a more restricted TCR repertoire than non-type 1 regulatory T cells.

TCRdb fed the reads into MiXCR, producing one record per CDR3 protein. The sample yields 55,000 to 65,000 distinct CDR3 sequences, approximately 67% seen once. Concerning this clonotype: Its antigen is as yet unknown.

The TCR comes from a human donor in good health. The source material was cultured non-Tr1 T cells, either the whole culture or a sorted T cell fraction (not recorded which).

The CDR3 reads CARGVSRNTDTQYF. In nucleotides, the CDR3 is TGTGCCAGAGGCGTATCCCGGAACACAGATACGCAGTATTTT. The chain couples TRBV27 to TRBJ2-3, with D unclear. Germline lookup yields CDR1 MNHEY and CDR2 SMNVEV (reference sequence). The length of the CDR3 is 14 residues. V lost 9 bases, J lost 2 bases, and 15 bases lay in between.